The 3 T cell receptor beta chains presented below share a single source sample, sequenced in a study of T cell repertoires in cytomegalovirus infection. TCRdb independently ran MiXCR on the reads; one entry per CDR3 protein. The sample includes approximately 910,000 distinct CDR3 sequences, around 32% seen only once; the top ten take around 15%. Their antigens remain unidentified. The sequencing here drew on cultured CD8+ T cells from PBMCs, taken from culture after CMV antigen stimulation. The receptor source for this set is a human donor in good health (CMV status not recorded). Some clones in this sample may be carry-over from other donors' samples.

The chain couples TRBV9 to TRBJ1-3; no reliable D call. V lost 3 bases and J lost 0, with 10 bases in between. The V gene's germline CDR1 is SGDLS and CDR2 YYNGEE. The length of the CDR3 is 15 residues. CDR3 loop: CASSAGSSSGNTIYF. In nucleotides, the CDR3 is TGTGCCAGCAGCGCAGGTTCTAGCTCTGGAAACACCATATATTTT.

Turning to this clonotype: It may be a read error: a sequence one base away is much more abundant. CDR3 residues: CASNSARATEAFF. CDR3 DNA sequence: TGTGCCAGCAACTCCGCCCGGGCCACTGAAGCTTTCTTT. The chain has TRBV7-2 and TRBJ1-1; no clear D gene. Germline loops: CDR1 SGHTA, CDR2 FQGNSA. This CDR3 contains 13 residues. The germline V and J ends were trimmed by 7 bases and 4 bases, with 13 bases remaining between them.

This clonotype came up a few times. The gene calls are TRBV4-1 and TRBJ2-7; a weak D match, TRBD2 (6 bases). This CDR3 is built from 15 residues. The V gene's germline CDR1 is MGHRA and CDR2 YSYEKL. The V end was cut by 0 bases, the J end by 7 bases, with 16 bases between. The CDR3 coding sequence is TGCGCCAGCAGCCAAGAGTGGCGGCCGGGGGAGGAGCAGTACTTC. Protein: CASSQEWRPGEEQYF.